This TCR beta chain was identified during a study of high-grade serous ovarian cancer treatment subgroups. In the study overall: Samples averaged 14,192 reads and approximately 7,000 unique TCR beta rearrangements. Points from the study as a whole: The analyses considered CDR3 and ignored CDR1 and CDR2. Without spatial data, bulk sequencing limits insight into HGSC tumor diversity. Tumors within one patient showed repertoire similarity of roughly 0.095 to 0.8.

On this clone itself: What it binds is not known.

Germline V CDR1 and CDR2: GTSNPN, SVGIG (reference sequence). CDR3 size: 13 residues. V dropped 2 bases and J dropped 6 bases, with 13 bases sitting between them. The repertoire was sequenced with immunoSEQ multiplex PCR; TCRdb's copy has only in-frame clones and lacks some. The repertoire has about 10,000 clones, around 86% of them found once; the top ten carry under 7.5%. Tumor samples were taken before definitive surgery or chemotherapy. The sample was tumor tissue. The receptor comes from a human donor with high-grade serous ovarian cancer. The V gene is TRBV30, the J gene TRBJ1-1; D might be TRBD1 (5 bases). In DNA form, the CDR3 reads TGTGCCTGGAGTCACGGGGGGGGGTCTGAAGCTTTCTTT. Its translation is CAWSHGGGSEAFF.